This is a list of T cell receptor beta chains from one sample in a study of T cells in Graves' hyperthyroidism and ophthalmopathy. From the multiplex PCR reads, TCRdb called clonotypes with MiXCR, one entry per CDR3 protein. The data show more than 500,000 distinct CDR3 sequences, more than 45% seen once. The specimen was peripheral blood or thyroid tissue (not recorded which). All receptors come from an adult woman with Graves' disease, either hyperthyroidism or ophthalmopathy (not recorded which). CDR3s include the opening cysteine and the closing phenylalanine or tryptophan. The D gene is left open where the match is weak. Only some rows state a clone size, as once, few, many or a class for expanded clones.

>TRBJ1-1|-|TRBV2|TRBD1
TGTGCCAGCAGTTTGACAGGGTTTGGAACTGAAGCTTTCTTT
CASSLTGFGTEAFF
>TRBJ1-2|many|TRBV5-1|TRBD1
TGCGCCAGCAGCGCGGGGACAGGAACGCGTTATGGCTACACCTTC
CASSAGTGTRYGYTF
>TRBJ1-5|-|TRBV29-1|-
TGCAGCGTTGGGACAGAGTATCAGCCCCAGCATTTT
CSVGTEYQPQHF
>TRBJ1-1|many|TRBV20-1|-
TGCAGTGCTAGCGGGGGGGGGCAGACCCACACTGAAGCTTTCTTT
CSASGGGQTHTEAFF
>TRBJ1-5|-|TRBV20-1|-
TGCAGTGCTAGAGATCGTGGGGGGGACAATCAGCCCCAGCATTTT
CSARDRGGDNQPQHF
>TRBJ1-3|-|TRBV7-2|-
TGTGCCAGCAGCTTAGAAACCGGATCAAAACGTTTT
CASSLETGSKRF
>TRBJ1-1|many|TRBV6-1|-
TGTGCCAGCAGTCAAAGACGGATTGAAGCTTTCTTT
CASSQRRIEAFF
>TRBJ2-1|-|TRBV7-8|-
TGTGCCAGCAGCTTAGCGGGGGCCCGCAATGAGCAGTTCTTC
CASSLAGARNEQFF
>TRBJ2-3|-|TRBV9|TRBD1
TGTGCCAGCAGCGTAGGACAGGGGACAGATACGCAGTATTTT
CASSVGQGTDTQYF
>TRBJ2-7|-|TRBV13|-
TGTGCCAGCAGCACAAATTTCGGTGGTGAGCAGTACTTC
CASSTNFGGEQYF
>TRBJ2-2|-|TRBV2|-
TGTGCCAGCAGTGGGGGACTTTCAGCGGGGGAGCTGTTTTTT
CASSGGLSAGELFF
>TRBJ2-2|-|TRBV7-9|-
TGTGCCAGCAGCTTCAGTGGTACAGGGCAGCACAAACCGCCGGGGTCCACCGGGGAGCTGCTTTTT
CASSFSGTGQHKPPGSTGELLF
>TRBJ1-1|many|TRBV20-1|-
TGCAGTGCCAGCAGGCGATTGAACACTGAAGCTTTCTTT
CSASRRLNTEAFF
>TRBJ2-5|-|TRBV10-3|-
TGTGCCATCAGTGAGTCGGGTAGGGGAAGCAATCAGCCCCAGTACTTC
CAISESGRGSNQPQYF
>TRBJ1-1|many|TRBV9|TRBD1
TGCGCCAGCAGCCAAAGGGACAGGGGGAACACTGAAGCTTTCTTT
CASSQRDRGNTEAFF
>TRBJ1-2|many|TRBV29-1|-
TGCAGCGTTGTATCAGTCGACTATGGCTACACCTTC
CSVVSVDYGYTF
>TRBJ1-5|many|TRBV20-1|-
TGCAGTGCTAGAGATTACAGGTTGGGGGCACAGCCCCAGCATTTT
CSARDYRLGAQPQHF
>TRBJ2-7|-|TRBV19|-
TGTGCCAGTCTCAGGGGACCAGCGTACGAGCAGTACTTC
CASLRGPAYEQYF
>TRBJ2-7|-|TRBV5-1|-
TGCGCCAGCAGCTTCTCTGCAGGGACCGCCGAGCAGTACTTC
CASSFSAGTAEQYF
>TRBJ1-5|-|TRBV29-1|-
TGCAGGGCCGGGCCCCAGCATTTT
CRAGPQHF
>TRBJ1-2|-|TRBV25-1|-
TGTGCCAGCAGTTTTCCACAGGGATATGGCTACACCTTC
CASSFPQGYGYTF
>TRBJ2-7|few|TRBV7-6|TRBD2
TGTGCCAGCAGCTTACTCGCCCTAGCGGGATCGGGCGAGCAGTACTTC
CASSLLALAGSGEQYF
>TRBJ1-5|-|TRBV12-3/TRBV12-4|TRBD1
TGTGCCAGCAGTTTGGACGGGACAGGGACGCAGCCCCAGCATTTT
CASSLDGTGTQPQHF
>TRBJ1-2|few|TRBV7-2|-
TGTGCCAGCAGCTTAGGCGACACGCTACCAACTAACTATGGCTACACCTTC
CASSLGDTLPTNYGYTF
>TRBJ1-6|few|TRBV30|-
TGTGCCTGGAGTCTGGGGGGCCTAATTTATTCACCCCTCCACTTT
CAWSLGGLIYSPLHF
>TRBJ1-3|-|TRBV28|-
TGTGCCAGCAGTATGACAGGATACTCTGGAAACACCATATATTTT
CASSMTGYSGNTIYF
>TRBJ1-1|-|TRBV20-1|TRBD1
TGCAGTGCCAACTCACAGGGGTACACTGAAGCTTTCTTT
CSANSQGYTEAFF
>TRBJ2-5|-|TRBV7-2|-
TGTGCCAGCCAACTTCAGACGGGGGAGACCCAGTACTTC
CASQLQTGETQYF
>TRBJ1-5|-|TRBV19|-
TGTGCCAGCGTAAAAGGAGATCAGCCCCAGCATTTT
CASVKGDQPQHF
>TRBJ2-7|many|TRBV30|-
TGTGCCTGGAGTGCTTACCGCTACGAGCAGTACTTC
CAWSAYRYEQYF
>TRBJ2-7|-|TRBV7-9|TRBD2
TGTGCCAGCAGCTTATATGGCGGCGGGAGGCGTTCCTACGAGCAGTACTTC
CASSLYGGGRRSYEQYF
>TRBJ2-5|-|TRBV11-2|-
TGTGCCAGCAGCTCCACCGCAGGGAACCAAGAGACCCAGTACTTC
CASSSTAGNQETQYF
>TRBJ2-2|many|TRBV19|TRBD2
TGTGCCAGTACTAGCGGGAGGGCCCACGGGGAGCTGTTTTTT
CASTSGRAHGELFF
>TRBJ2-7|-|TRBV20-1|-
TGCAGTGCTAGAACCGGGGCCAGGGTCTACGAGCAGTACTTC
CSARTGARVYEQYF
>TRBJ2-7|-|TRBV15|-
TGTGCCACCAGCAGAGATGTCCGTTCCCACGAGCAGTACTTC
CATSRDVRSHEQYF
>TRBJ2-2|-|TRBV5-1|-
TGCGCCAGCAGCCGACAGGAGACGGGGACCGGGGAGCTGTTTTTT
CASSRQETGTGELFF
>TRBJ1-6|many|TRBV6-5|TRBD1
TGTGCCAGCAGTTCCCTACAGGGGAGAGCTTCACCCCTCCACTTT
CASSSLQGRASPLHF
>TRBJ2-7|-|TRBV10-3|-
TGTGCCATCAGTTTACAGGGTGCGGATACCGGGGAGCTGTACTTC
CAISLQGADTGELYF
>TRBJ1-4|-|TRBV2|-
TGTGCCAGCATTCTTCGACAGGAGGAAAAACTGTTTTTT
CASILRQEEKLFF
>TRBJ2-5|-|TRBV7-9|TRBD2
TGCGCCAGCAGCCACTTCGGCGGGAGGGCCCGGGAGACCCAGTACTTC
CASSHFGGRARETQYF
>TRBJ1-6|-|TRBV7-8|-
TGTGCCAGCAGGGACATAAGGACAGCGGGGAATTCACCCCTCCACTTT
CASRDIRTAGNSPLHF
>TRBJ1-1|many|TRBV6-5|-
TGTGCCAGCAGTTATGGGGGGTCGACGGGCACTGAAGCTTTCTTT
CASSYGGSTGTEAFF